This is a list of T cell receptor beta chains from one sample in a study of blood T cell repertoires in COVID-19. Profiled with immunoSEQ multiplex PCR; TCRdb holds only in-frame clones, not every one. Found here are roughly 38,000 clones, over 80% of them singletons; the top ten hold 9%. The sequenced material came from peripheral blood. The receptor source for this set is a woman between 65 and 79 years old with acute or convalescent COVID-19. CDR3s include the opening cysteine and the closing phenylalanine or tryptophan. D genes are given only for firm matches. Clone size is shown for a subset of rows, as once, few, many or a class of expanded clone.

j_call clone_size v_call cdr3_length d_call cdr3_nt cdr3_aa
TRBJ1-1 NA TRBV10-3 15 TRBD1 TGTGCCATCAGTGAGTCCCAGGGGGGCAAAAATGAAGCTTTCTTT CAISESQGGKNEAFF
TRBJ2-1 NA TRBV7-9 15 TRBD2 TGTGCCAGCAGCCAAAGCGGGGGGGCCAATAATGAGCAGTTCTTC CASSQSGGANNEQFF
TRBJ2-3 NA TRBV28 14 NA TGTGCCAGCAGTTCAGGGCAGCACACAGATACGCAGTATTTT CASSSGQHTDTQYF
TRBJ1-1 NA TRBV27 13 NA TGTGCCAGCAGTTCGCGGGGAAAATATGAAGCTTTCTTT CASSSRGKYEAFF
TRBJ2-5 NA TRBV5-5 16 TRBD2 TGTGCCAGCAGACGTACTAGCGGGGGGGTTAAAGAGACCCAGTACTTC CASRRTSGGVKETQYF
TRBJ2-1 NA TRBV13 18 TRBD1 TGTGCCAGCAGCGCCAGTCCCGGGACAGGGTCTGGGTACAATGAGCAGTTCTTC CASSASPGTGSGYNEQFF
TRBJ2-5 NA TRBV6-5 11 NA TGTGCCACGACTAGTCAAGAGACCCAGTACTTC CATTSQETQYF
TRBJ1-4 NA TRBV11-1 14 TRBD1 TGTGCCAGCAGCCAGACAGGGGTTCTCGAAAAACTGTTTTTT CASSQTGVLEKLFF
TRBJ2-1 NA TRBV5-6 14 TRBD2 TGTGCCAGCAGCGATAGCGGGGCTGGCAATGAGCAGTTCTTC CASSDSGAGNEQFF
TRBJ2-3 medium-sized TRBV27 12 TRBD1 TGTGCCAGCCGACAGGGGCCAGATACGCAGTATTTT CASRQGPDTQYF
TRBJ1-4 NA TRBV27 13 NA TGTGCCAGCAGCTCACTCACTAATGAAAAACTGTTTTTT CASSSLTNEKLFF
TRBJ1-3 NA TRBV15 17 NA TGTGCCACCAGCAGAGTCCTTGGCCCGTCCTCTGGAAACACCATATATTTT CATSRVLGPSSGNTIYF
TRBJ1-4 NA TRBV28 13 TRBD1 TGTGCCAGCAGCGACAGGGACCTAGGAAAACTGTTTTTT CASSDRDLGKLFF
TRBJ1-1 NA TRBV7-2 16 NA TGTGCCAGCAGCCCCACCCGAACAGGAAGGGGGACTGAAGCTTTCTTT CASSPTRTGRGTEAFF
TRBJ1-2 NA TRBV2 12 NA TGTGCCAGCAGTTTCGTTCCCTATGGCTACACCTTC CASSFVPYGYTF
TRBJ2-1 NA TRBV24-1 17 TRBD2 TGTGCCACCAGTGATCCTTCAGGGACTAGCGGGAAGGATGAGCAGTTCTTC CATSDPSGTSGKDEQFF
TRBJ2-1 NA TRBV19 14 NA TGTGCCCCAGGGGACCACAGCTCCTACAATGAGCAGTTCTTC CAPGDHSSYNEQFF
TRBJ2-5 NA TRBV5-4 17 NA TGTGCCAGCAGCGTCCTGCCGGTCCGGGGTTTTCAAGAGACCCAGTACTTC CASSVLPVRGFQETQYF
TRBJ1-1 NA TRBV19 13 TRBD1 TGTGCCAGTAGTGGACAGGGGTACACTGAAGCTTTCTTT CASSGQGYTEAFF
TRBJ2-5 NA TRBV5-1 18 TRBD2 TGCGCCAGCAGCTTGGATCCTACCCGAGCGGGGCGGGCGCGGACCCAGTACTTC CASSLDPTRAGRARTQYF
TRBJ1-1 few TRBV14 15 TRBD1 TGTGCCAGCAGCCGCTCGGGACAGGGGTATACTGAAGCTTTCTTT CASSRSGQGYTEAFF
TRBJ1-5 NA TRBV3-1/TRBV3-2 16 TRBD1 TGTGCCAGCAGCCAAGATTTTTCAGGGGGCGTTCAGCCCCAGCATTTT CASSQDFSGGVQPQHF
TRBJ1-1 NA TRBV6-5 15 NA TGTGCCAGCAGTTACTCATACTTTGGACAGTTTGAAGCTTTCTTT CASSYSYFGQFEAFF
TRBJ2-2 NA TRBV6-5 12 NA TGTGCCAGCAGAGCTATGGTCGGGGAGCTGTTTTTT CASRAMVGELFF
TRBJ1-5 NA TRBV6-2/TRBV6-3 18 NA TGTGCCAGCAGTTACTACTCCGGGGGAGCCAGGGACAATCAGCCCCAGCATTTT CASSYYSGGARDNQPQHF
TRBJ1-2 once TRBV19 15 TRBD1 TGTGCCAGTAGTATTGCCGGGACAGTGCCTCGAGGCTACACCTTC CASSIAGTVPRGYTF
TRBJ2-1 NA TRBV15 11 TRBD2 TGTGCCACCAGCGGGGAGCGGGAGAGAATCTTC CATSGERERIF
TRBJ2-1 NA TRBV6-5 13 NA TGTGCCAGCAGTACCGGGATCTACAATGAGCAGTTCTTC CASSTGIYNEQFF
TRBJ2-5 NA TRBV3-1/TRBV3-2 15 NA TGTGCCAGCAGCCAAGTATCAGGGGGGACTGTAGCCCAGTACTTC CASSQVSGGTVAQYF
TRBJ1-6 NA TRBV7-9 18 NA TGTGCCAGCAGCCTACCGGGACAAGAAAGCTCCTATAATTCACCCCTCCACTTT CASSLPGQESSYNSPLHF
TRBJ2-5 NA TRBV11-3 16 TRBD2 TGTGCCAGCAGCCCGGGACTAGCGGGGGATGGAGAGACCCAGTACTTC CASSPGLAGDGETQYF
TRBJ2-3 NA TRBV18 18 NA TGTGCCAGCTCACGTTTCCGGCTAGGGGCTGATAGCACAGATACGCAGTATTTT CASSRFRLGADSTDTQYF
TRBJ2-5 NA TRBV19 15 TRBD2 TGTGCCAGTAGCACTACTAGCGGGAGTTTAGAGACCCAGTACTTC CASSTTSGSLETQYF
TRBJ1-1 NA TRBV18 18 TRBD1 TGTGCCAGCTCACCCTCCGTAAGGACAGGGACCTTGAACACTGAAGCTTTCTTT CASSPSVRTGTLNTEAFF
TRBJ2-1 NA TRBV5-1 16 TRBD2 TGCGCCAGCAGCTTCACTAGCGGCAGCTCCTACAATGAGCAGTTCTTC CASSFTSGSSYNEQFF
TRBJ1-2 NA TRBV7-2 15 NA TGTGCCAGCAGCCCCGCTGCGACACCTAACTATGGCTACACCTTC CASSPAATPNYGYTF
TRBJ1-2 NA TRBV28 13 TRBD1 TGTGCCAGCAGTCCGGGACAGGTGAACGGCTACACCTTC CASSPGQVNGYTF
TRBJ1-6 NA TRBV18 14 NA TGTGCCAGCTCCGAGAGCTCCTATAATTCACCCCTCCACTTT CASSESSYNSPLHF
TRBJ1-6 NA TRBV5-4 16 NA TGTGCCAGCAGCCTCGGGGGGAGCTCCTATAATTCACCCCTCCACTTT CASSLGGSSYNSPLHF
TRBJ2-3 NA TRBV29-1 14 NA TGCAGCGTGGGGGGAACAGGGGTAGCAGATACGCAGTATTTT CSVGGTGVADTQYF
TRBJ1-2 NA TRBV19 12 NA TGTGCCAGTAGTCCCCCCGGTTATGGCTACACCTTC CASSPPGYGYTF
TRBJ2-5 NA TRBV7-2 15 TRBD1 TGTGCCAGCAGAGGTCCGGGACAGGTGCGCGAGACCCAGTACTTC CASRGPGQVRETQYF
TRBJ1-1 NA TRBV3-1/TRBV3-2 15 NA TGTGCCAGCAGCCCCTCGGCGGGGCGGAACACTGAAGCTTTCTTT CASSPSAGRNTEAFF
TRBJ2-1 NA TRBV19 14 NA TGTGCCAGTAGTCCCTGGGCGCTCAACAATGAGCAGTTCTTC CASSPWALNNEQFF
TRBJ2-6 NA TRBV24-1 16 NA TGTGCCACCAGTGATTCGCACAACTCTGGGGCCAACGTCCTGACTTTC CATSDSHNSGANVLTF